This T cell receptor beta chain was found in a study of blood T cells in healthy people across ages. Next came a second PCR, run for roughly 6 to 11 cycles, which used a sample-barcoded 5' primer along with a J-beta primer mix. TCRdb analysed the 5' RACE reads with MiXCR anew, one entry per CDR3 protein. Of around 500,000 distinct CDR3 sequences listed, around a quarter are singletons. In germline, CDR1 is MNHEY, CDR2 SMNVEV (reference sequence). CDR3 length: 12 amino acids. V was shortened by 7 bases and J by 4 bases, with 10 bases between the two germline ends. This clonotype has a handful of counts. These data were also filed under a second study, of T cells of mothers and their children. From that paper: At a sensitivity of approximately 100 clones per million clonotypes, no persistent microchimeric T cell clones appeared.

This TCR was recovered from a boy younger than 10 in good health. The sample was blood. The chain combines TRBV27 with TRBJ1-2, with D possibly TRBD1 on 5 matching bases. The CDR3 loop reads CASKGPGYGYTF. For the CDR3, the DNA is TGTGCCAGCAAGGGACCTGGCTATGGCTACACCTTC.